This T cell receptor beta chain was found in a study of blood T cell repertoires in COVID-19. On the study more broadly: T cells, B-cell-depleted T cells, or PBMCs supplied cDNA or gDNA.

The cohort comprised adults aged about 18 to 100 years residing in 20 to 30 US areas. Clinical histories supplied by participants themselves formed the basis of cohort assignment. This CDR3 is built from 13 residues. Trimming cost V 7 bases and J 10 bases, with 19 bases left between them. Data came from immunoSEQ multiplex PCR; TCRdb stores just in-frame clones and leaves some out. The sample holds 150,000 to 200,000 clones, 82% seen once. The chain joins TRBV12-3 or TRBV12-4 to TRBJ1-1; D is possibly TRBD1 (5 bases). This receptor was identified in a woman aged 55-69 years with acute COVID-19. Sequencing input: PBMCs or T cells enriched from blood (not recorded which). The CDR3 nucleotides are TGTGCCAGCAATAAACCCCAGGACGGGGGAGCTTTCTTT. Amino acids: CASNKPQDGGAFF.